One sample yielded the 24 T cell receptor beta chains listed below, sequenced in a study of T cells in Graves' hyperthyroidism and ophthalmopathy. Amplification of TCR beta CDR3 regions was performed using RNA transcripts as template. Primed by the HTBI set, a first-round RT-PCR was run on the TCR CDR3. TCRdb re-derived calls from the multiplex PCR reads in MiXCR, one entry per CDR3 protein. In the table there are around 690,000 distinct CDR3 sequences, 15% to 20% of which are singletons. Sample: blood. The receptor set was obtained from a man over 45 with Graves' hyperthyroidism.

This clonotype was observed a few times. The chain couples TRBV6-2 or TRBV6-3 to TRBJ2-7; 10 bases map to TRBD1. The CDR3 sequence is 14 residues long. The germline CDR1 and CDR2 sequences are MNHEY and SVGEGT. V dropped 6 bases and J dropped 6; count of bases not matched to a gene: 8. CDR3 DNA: TGTGCCAGCAGCTCGGGACAGGGGAGGAGCGAGCAGTACTTC. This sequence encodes CASSSGQGRSEQYF.

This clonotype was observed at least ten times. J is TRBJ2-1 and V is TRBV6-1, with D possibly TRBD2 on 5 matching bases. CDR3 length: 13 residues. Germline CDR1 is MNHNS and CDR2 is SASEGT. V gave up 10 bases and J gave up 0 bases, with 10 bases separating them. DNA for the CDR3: TGTGCCACTGAAGCGGCCTCCTACAATGAGCAGTTCTTC. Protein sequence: CATEAASYNEQFF.

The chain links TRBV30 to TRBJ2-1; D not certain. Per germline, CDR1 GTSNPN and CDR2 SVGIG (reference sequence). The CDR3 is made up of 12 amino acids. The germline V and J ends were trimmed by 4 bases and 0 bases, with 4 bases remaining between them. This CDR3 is CAWTSSYNEQFF. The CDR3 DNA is TGTGCCTGGACCTCCTCCTACAATGAGCAGTTCTTC. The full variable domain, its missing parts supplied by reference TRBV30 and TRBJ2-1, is SQTIHQWPATLVQPVGSPLSLECTVEGTSNPNLYWYRQAAGRGLQLLFYSVGIGQISSEVPQNLSASRPQDRQFILSSKKLLLSDSGFYLCAWTSSYNEQFFGPGTRLTVL.

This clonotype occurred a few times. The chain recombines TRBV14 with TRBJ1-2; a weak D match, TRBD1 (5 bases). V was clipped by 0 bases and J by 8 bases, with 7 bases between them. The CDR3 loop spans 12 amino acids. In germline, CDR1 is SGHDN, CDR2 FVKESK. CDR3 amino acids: CASSQEGQGYTF. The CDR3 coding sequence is TGTGCCAGCAGCCAAGAGGGGCAGGGCTACACCTTC.

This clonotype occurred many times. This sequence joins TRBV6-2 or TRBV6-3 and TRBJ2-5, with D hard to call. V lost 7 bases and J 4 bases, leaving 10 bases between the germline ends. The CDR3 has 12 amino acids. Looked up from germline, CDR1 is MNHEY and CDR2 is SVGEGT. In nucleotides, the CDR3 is TGTGCCAGCAATGTGAAGGGAGAGACCCAGTACTTC. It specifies CASNVKGETQYF.

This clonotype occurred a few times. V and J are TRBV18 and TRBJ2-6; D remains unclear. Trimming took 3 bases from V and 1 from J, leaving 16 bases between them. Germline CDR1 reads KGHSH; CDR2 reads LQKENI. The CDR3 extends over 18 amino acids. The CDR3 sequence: CASSPPNFSGSGANVLTF. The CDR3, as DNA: TGTGCCAGCTCACCGCCAAATTTTTCGGGTTCTGGGGCCAACGTCCTGACTTTC.

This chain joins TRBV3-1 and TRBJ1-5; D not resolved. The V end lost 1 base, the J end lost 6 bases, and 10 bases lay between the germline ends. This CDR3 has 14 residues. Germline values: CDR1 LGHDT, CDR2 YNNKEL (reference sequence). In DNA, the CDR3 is TGTGCCAGCAGCCAAGGTGTAGCGAGTCAGCCCCAGCATTTT. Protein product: CASSQGVASQPQHF.

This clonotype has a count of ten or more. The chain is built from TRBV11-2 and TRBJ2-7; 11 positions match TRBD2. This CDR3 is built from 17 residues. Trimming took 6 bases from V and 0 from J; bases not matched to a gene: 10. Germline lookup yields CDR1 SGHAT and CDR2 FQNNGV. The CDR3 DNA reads TGTGCCAGCAGGGGGGGACCGGGACTAGCGGACTCCTACGAGCAGTACTTC. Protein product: CASRGGPGLADSYEQYF.

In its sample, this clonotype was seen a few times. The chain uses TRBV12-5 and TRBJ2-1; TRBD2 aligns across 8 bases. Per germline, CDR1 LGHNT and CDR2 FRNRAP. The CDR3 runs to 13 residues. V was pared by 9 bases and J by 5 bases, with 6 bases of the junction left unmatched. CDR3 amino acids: CASQREPHNEQFF. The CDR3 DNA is TGTGCTAGCCAGCGGGAGCCCCACAATGAGCAGTTCTTC. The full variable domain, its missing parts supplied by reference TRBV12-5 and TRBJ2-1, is DARVTQTPRHKVTEMGQEVTMRCQPILGHNTVFWYRQTMMQGLELLAYFRNRAPLDDSGMPKDRFSAEMPDATLATLKIQPSEPRDSAVYFCASQREPHNEQFFGPGTRLTVL.

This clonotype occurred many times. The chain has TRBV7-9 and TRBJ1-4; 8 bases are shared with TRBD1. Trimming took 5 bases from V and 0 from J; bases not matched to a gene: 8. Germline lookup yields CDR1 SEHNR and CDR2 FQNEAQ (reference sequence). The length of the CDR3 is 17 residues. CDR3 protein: CASSVRQGRPTNEKLFF. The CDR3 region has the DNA TGTGCCAGCAGCGTTAGACAGGGGCGTCCAACTAATGAAAAACTGTTTTTT.

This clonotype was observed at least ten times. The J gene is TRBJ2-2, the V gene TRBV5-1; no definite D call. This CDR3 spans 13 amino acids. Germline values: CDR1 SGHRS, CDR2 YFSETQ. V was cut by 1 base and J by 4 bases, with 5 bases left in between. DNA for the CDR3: TGCGCCAGCAGCTTGTCGAGCACCGGGGAGCTGTTTTTT. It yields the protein CASSLSSTGELFF.

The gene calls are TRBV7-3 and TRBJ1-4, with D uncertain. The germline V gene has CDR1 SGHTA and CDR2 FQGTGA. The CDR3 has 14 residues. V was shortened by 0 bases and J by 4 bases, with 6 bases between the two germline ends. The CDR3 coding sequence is TGTGCCAGCAGCTTAACACCGATTAATGAAAAACTGTTTTTT. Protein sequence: CASSLTPINEKLFF.

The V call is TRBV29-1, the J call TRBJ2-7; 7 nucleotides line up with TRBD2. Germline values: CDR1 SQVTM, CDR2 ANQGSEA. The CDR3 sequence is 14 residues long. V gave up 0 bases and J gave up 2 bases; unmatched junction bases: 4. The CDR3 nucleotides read TGCAGCGTTGAAGATGGCGGGAGACCCTACGAGCAGTACTTC. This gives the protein CSVEDGGRPYEQYF.

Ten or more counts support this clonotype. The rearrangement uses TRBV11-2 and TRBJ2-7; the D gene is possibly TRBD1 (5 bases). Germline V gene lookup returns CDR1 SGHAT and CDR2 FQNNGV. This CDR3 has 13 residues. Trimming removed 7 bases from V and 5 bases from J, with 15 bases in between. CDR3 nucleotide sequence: TGTGCCAGCATCCAGACCGCAGGGAACGAGCAGTACTTC. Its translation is CASIQTAGNEQYF.

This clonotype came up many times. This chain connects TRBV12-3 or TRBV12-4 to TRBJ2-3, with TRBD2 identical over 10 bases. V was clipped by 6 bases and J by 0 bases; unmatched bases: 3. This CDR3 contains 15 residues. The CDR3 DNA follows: TGTGCCAGCAGGATAGCGGGAGGCAGCACAGATACGCAGTATTTT. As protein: CASRIAGGSTDTQYF.

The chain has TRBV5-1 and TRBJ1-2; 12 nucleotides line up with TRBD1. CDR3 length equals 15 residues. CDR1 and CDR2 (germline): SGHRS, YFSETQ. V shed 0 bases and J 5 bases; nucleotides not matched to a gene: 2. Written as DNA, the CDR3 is TGCGCCAGCAGCTTGGGGGACAGGGGGCTGTATGGCTACACCTTC. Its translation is CASSLGDRGLYGYTF.

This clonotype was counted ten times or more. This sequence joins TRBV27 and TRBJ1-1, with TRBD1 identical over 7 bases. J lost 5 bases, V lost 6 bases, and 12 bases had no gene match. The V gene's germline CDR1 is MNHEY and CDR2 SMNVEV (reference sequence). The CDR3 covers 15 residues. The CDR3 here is CASSLGAGGGTEAFF. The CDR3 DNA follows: TGTGCCAGCAGCCTAGGGGCAGGGGGGGGTACTGAAGCTTTCTTT.

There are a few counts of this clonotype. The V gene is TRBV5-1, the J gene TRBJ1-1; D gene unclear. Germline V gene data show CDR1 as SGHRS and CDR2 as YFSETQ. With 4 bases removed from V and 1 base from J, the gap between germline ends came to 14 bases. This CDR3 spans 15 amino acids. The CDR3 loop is CASSPAMATNTEAFF. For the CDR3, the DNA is TGCGCCAGCAGCCCCGCCATGGCAACGAACACTGAAGCTTTCTTT. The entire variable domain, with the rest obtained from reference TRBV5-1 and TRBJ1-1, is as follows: KAGVTQTPRYLIKTRGQQVTLSCSPISGHRSVSWYQQTPGQGLQFLFEYFSETQRNKGNFPGRFSGRQFSNSRSEMNVSTLELGDSALYLCASSPAMATNTEAFFGQGTRLTVV.

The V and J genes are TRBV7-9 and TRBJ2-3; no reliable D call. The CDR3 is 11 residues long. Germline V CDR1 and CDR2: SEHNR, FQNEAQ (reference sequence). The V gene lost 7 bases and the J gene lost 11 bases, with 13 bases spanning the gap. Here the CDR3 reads CASNDGLEQYF. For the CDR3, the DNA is TGTGCCAGCAACGATGGGCTTGAGCAGTATTTT.

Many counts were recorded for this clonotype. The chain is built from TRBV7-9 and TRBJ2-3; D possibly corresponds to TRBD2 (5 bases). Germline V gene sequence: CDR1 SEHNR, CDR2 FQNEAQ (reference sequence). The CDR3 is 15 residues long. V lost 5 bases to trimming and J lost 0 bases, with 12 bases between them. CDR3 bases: TGTGCCAGCAGCCGGAACAGCGGTAGCACAGATACGCAGTATTTT. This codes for CASSRNSGSTDTQYF.

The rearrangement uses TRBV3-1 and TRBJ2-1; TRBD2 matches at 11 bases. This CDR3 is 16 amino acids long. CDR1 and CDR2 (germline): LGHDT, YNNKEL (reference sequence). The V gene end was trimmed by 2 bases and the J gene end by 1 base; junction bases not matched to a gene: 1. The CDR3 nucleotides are TGTGCCAGCAGCCAAATAGCGGGAGGGTCCTACAATGAGCAGTTCTTC. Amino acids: CASSQIAGGSYNEQFF.

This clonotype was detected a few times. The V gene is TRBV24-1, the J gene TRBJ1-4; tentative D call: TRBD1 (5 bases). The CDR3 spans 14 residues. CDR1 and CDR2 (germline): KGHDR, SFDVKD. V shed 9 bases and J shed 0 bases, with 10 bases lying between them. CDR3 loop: CATAEGSTNEKLFF. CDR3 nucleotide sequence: TGTGCCACCGCAGAGGGGTCAACTAATGAAAAACTGTTTTTT.

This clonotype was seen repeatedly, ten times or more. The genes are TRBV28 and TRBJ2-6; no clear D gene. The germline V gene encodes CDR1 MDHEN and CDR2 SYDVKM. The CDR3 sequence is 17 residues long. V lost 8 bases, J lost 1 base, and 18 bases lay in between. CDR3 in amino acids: CASLPGPIISGANVLTF. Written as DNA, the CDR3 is TGTGCCAGCCTCCCGGGCCCGATTATATCTGGGGCCAACGTCCTGACTTTC.

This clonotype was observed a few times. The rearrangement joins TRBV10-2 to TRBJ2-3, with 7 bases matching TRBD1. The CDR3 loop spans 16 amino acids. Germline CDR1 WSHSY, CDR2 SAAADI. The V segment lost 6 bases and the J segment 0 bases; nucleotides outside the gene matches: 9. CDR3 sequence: CASRGTEMTSTDTQYF. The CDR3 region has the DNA TGCGCCAGCAGAGGGACAGAAATGACTAGCACAGATACGCAGTATTTT.